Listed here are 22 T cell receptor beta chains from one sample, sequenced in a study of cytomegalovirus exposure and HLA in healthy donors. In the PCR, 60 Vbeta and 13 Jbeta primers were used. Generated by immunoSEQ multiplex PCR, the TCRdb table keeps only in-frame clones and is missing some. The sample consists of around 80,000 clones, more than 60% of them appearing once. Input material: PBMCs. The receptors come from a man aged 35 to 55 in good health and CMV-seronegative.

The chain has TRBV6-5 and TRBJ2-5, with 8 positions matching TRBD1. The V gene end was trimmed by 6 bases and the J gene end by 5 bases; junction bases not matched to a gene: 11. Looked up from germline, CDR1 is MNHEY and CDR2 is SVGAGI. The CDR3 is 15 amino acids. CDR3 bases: TGTGCCAGCAGACCGACAGGGGTGGGGTGGGAGACCCAGTACTTC. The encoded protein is CASRPTGVGWETQYF.

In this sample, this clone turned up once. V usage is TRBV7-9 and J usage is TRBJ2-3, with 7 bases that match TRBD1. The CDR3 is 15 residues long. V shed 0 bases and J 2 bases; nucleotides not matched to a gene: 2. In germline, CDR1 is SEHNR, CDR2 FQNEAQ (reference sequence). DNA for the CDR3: TGTGCCAGCAGCTTAGCCGGGACAGCCACAGATACGCAGTATTTT. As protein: CASSLAGTATDTQYF.

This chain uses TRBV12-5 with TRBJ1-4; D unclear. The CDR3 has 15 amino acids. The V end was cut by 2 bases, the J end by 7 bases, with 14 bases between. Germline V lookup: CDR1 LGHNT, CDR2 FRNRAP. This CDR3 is CASGLWPGGVEKLFF. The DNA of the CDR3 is TGTGCTAGTGGTTTGTGGCCCGGCGGGGTTGAAAAACTGTTTTTT. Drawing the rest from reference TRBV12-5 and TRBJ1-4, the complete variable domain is DARVTQTPRHKVTEMGQEVTMRCQPILGHNTVFWYRQTMMQGLELLAYFRNRAPLDDSGMPKDRFSAEMPDATLATLKIQPSEPRDSAVYFCASGLWPGGVEKLFFGSGTQLSVL.

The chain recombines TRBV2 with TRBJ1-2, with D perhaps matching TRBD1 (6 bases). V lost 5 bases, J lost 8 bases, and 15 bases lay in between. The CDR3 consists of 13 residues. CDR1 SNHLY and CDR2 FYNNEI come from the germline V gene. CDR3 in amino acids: CASSIRQAEGYTF. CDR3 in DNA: TGTGCCAGCAGTATAAGACAGGCAGAGGGCTACACCTTC.

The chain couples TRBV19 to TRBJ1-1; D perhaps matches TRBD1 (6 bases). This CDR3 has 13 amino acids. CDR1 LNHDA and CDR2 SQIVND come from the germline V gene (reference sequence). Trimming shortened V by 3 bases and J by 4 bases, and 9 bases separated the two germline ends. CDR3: CASSISGATEAFF. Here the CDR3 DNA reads TGTGCCAGTAGTATTTCAGGGGCCACTGAAGCTTTCTTT.

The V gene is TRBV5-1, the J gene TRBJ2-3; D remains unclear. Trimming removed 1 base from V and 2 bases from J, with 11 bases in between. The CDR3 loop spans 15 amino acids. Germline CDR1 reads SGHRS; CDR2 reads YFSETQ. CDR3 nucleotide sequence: TGCGCCAGCAGCTTGTTGACCAGGATCACAGATACGCAGTATTTT. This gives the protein CASSLLTRITDTQYF.

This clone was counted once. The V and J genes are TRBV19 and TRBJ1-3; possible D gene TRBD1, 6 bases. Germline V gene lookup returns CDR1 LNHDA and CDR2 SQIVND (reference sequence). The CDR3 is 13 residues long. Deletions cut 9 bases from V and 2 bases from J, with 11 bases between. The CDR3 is CASQTGAGNTIYF. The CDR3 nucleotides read TGTGCCAGCCAGACAGGAGCTGGAAACACCATATATTTT. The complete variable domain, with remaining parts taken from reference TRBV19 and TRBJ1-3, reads DGGITQSPKYLFRKEGQNVTLSCEQNLNHDAMYWYRQDPGQGLRLIYYSQIVNDFQKGDIAEGYSVSREKKESFPLTVTSAQKNPTAFYLCASQTGAGNTIYFGEGSWLTVV.

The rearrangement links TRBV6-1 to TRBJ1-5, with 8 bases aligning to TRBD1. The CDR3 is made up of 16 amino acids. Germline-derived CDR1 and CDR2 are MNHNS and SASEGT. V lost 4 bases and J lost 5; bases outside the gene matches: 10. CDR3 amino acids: CASSVRPGQVYQPQHF. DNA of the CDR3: TGTGCCAGCAGTGTCCGACCGGGACAGGTTTATCAGCCCCAGCATTTT.

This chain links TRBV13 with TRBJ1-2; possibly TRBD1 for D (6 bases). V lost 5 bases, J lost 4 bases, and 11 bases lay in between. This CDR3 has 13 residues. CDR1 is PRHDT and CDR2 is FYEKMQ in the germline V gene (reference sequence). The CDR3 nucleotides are TGTGCCAGCAGCGCCGGGGGGCCCTATGGCTACACCTTC. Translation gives CASSAGGPYGYTF.

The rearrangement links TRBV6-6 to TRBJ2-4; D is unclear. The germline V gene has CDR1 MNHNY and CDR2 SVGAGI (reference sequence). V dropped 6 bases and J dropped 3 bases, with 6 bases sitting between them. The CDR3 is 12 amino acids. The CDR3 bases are TGTGCCAGCAGCTCCGGCAAAAACATTCAGTACTTC. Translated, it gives CASSSGKNIQYF.

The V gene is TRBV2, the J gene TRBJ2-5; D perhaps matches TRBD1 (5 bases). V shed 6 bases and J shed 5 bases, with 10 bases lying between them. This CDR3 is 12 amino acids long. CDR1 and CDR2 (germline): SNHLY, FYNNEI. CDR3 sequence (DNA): TGTGCCAGCAGACCAAACAGGGAGACCCAGTACTTC. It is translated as CASRPNRETQYF.

This CDR3 reads CASSSGQGVSQPQHF. CDR3 in DNA: TGTGCCAGCAGTTCCGGACAGGGGGTAAGTCAGCCCCAGCATTTT. V and J are TRBV28 and TRBJ1-5, with 10 bases matching TRBD1. The CDR3 consists of 15 residues. CDR1 and CDR2 from the germline V gene are MDHEN and SYDVKM. Unmatched junction bases numbered 6, after V lost 4 bases and J lost 6 bases.

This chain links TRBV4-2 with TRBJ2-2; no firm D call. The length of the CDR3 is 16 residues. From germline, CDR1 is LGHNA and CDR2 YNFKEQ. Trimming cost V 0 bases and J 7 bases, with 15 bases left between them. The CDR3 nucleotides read TGTGCCAGCAGCCAAGAATTTGGCCAGGTCGTCGGGGAGCTGTTTTTT. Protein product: CASSQEFGQVVGELFF.

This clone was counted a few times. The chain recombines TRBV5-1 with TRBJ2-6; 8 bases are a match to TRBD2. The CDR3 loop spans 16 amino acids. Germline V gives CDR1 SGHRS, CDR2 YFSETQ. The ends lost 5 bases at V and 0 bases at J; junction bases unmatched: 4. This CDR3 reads CASSFSGNSGANVLTF. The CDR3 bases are TGCGCCAGCAGTTTTAGCGGGAACTCTGGGGCCAACGTCCTGACTTTC.

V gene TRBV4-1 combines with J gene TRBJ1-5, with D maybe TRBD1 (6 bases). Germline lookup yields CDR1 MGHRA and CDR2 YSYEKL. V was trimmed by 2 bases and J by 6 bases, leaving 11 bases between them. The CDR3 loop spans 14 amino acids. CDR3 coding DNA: TGCGCCAGCAGCCAATTGCTCAGGGGTCAGCCCCAGCATTTT. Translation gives CASSQLLRGQPQHF.

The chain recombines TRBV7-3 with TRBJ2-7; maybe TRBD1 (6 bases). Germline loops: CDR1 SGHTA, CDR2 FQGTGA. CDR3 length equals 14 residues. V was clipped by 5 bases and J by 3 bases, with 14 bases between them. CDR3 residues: CASSPRGQFYEQYF. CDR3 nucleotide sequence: TGTGCCAGCAGCCCCCGTGGACAGTTCTACGAGCAGTACTTC.

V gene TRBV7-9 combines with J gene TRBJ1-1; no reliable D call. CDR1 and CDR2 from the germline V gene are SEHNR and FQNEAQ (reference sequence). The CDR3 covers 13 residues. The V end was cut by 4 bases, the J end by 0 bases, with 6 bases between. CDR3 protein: CASSSQMNTEAFF. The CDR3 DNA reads TGTGCCAGCAGCTCACAGATGAACACTGAAGCTTTCTTT.

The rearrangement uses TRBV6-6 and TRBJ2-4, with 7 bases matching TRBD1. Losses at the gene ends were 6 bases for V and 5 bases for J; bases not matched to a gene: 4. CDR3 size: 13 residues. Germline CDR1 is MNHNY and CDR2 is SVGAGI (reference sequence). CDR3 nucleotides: TGTGCCAGCAGAGACGGGACAGAAAACATTCAGTACTTC. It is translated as CASRDGTENIQYF.

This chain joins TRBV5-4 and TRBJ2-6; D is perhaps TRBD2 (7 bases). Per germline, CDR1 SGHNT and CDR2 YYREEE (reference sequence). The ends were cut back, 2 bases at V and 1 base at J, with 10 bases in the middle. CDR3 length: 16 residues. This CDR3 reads CASSLRGASGANVLTF. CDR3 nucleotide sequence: TGTGCCAGCAGCTTACGGGGGGCATCTGGGGCCAACGTCCTGACTTTC.

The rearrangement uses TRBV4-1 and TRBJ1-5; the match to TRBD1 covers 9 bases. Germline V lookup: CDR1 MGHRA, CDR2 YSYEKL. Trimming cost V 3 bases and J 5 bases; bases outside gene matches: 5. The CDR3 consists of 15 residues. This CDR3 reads CASSHWTGVHQPQHF. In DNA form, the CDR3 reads TGCGCCAGCAGCCATTGGACAGGGGTTCATCAGCCCCAGCATTTT.

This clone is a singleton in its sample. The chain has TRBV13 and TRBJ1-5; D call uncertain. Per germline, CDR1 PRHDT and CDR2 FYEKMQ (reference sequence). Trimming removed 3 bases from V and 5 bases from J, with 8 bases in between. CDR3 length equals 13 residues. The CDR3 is CASSLERDQPQHF. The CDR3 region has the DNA TGTGCCAGCAGCTTGGAGAGGGATCAGCCCCAGCATTTT.

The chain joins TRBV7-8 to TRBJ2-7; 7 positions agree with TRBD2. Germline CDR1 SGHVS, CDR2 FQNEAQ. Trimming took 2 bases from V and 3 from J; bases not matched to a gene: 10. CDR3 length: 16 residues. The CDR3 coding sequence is TGTGCCAGCAGCTTATTACCCCCCGGGGAGGGCTACGAGCAGTACTTC. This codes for CASSLLPPGEGYEQYF.